Each of the 7 T cell receptor beta chains below was sequenced from the same sample in a study of cytomegalovirus exposure and HLA in healthy donors. The PCR made use of 60 Vbeta and 13 Jbeta primers. The protocol was immunoSEQ multiplex PCR, while the TCRdb copy is restricted to in-frame clones and leaves out a portion. The data show over 150,000 clones, roughly 79% seen once. The specimen sequenced was PBMCs. The receptors were gathered from a woman aged 18-30 years in good health and CMV-seronegative.

V gene TRBV9 combines with J gene TRBJ2-2; weak D call: TRBD2 (6 bases). Trimming removed 5 bases at V and 4 bases at J, with 9 bases between. The germline V gene encodes CDR1 SGDLS and CDR2 YYNGEE. This CDR3 comprises 13 residues. The CDR3 DNA reads as TGTGCCAGCAGTCTAGCGATCACCGGGGAGCTGTTTTTT. It encodes CASSLAITGELFF.

The rearrangement links TRBV2 to TRBJ1-6; 9 bases are a match to TRBD1. CDR3 size: 15 residues. V dropped 6 bases and J dropped 7; count of bases not matched to a gene: 7. Germline-derived CDR1 and CDR2 are SNHLY and FYNNEI. The CDR3 reads CASSAPGQGNSPLHF. CDR3 in DNA: TGTGCCAGCAGCGCACCGGGACAGGGAAATTCACCCCTCCACTTT.

The chain uses TRBV19 and TRBJ1-2; D is possibly TRBD1 (5 bases). V was cut by 6 bases and J by 2 bases, with 13 bases left in between. CDR1 and CDR2 (germline): LNHDA, SQIVND (reference sequence). The CDR3 loop spans 14 amino acids. The CDR3 DNA is TGTGCCAGTAGCAGCAGGGCAGGGAACTATGGCTACACCTTC. As protein: CASSSRAGNYGYTF.

This rearrangement joins TRBV29-1 to TRBJ2-5; weak D call: TRBD2 (6 bases). Germline V gene data show CDR1 as SQVTM and CDR2 as ANQGSEA. Trimming took 4 bases from V and 5 from J, leaving 17 bases between them. The CDR3 runs to 14 residues. CDR3 sequence reads: CSVGGGELRETQYF. CDR3 DNA: TGCAGCGTTGGAGGAGGGGAATTGAGGGAGACCCAGTACTTC.

The chain links TRBV5-4 to TRBJ1-5; no reliable D call. The CDR3 has 14 residues. V shed 4 bases and J shed 0 bases, with 8 bases lying between them. CDR1 SGHNT and CDR2 YYREEE come from the germline V gene (reference sequence). The CDR3 region has the DNA TGTGCCAGCAGCAAGTTAGATAGCAATCAGCCCCAGCATTTT. This sequence encodes CASSKLDSNQPQHF.

This clone was recorded a few times. This rearrangement joins TRBV29-1 to TRBJ2-2; D is uncertain. Germline V lookup: CDR1 SQVTM, CDR2 ANQGSEA. This CDR3 has 13 residues. V shed 5 bases and J shed 0 bases, with 7 bases lying between them. The CDR3 DNA is TGCAGCGTTCTTAGTCCGAACACCGGGGAGCTGTTTTTT. Protein sequence: CSVLSPNTGELFF.

V and J are TRBV5-1 and TRBJ1-5; maybe TRBD1 (6 bases). The CDR3 is 16 residues long. The V and J ends lost 4 bases and 0 bases respectively, with 14 bases between them. The germline V gene has CDR1 SGHRS and CDR2 YFSETQ. As DNA, the CDR3 is TGCGCCAGCAGCCCGGCGGGGGCCACTAGCAATCAGCCCCAGCATTTT. It encodes CASSPAGATSNQPQHF.